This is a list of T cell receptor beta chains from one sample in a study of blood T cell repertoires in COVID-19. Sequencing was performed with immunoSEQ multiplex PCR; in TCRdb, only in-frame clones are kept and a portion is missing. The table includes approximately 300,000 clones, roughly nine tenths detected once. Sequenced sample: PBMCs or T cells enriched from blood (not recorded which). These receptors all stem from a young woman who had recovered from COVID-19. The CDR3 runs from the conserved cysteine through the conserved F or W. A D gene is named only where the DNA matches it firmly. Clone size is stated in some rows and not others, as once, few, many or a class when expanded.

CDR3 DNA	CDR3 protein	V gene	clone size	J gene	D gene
TGTGCCAGCAGCTCACCCCAAAATTCAGGGATCTCTGGCTACACCTTC	CASSSPQNSGISGYTF	TRBV7-2	once	TRBJ1-2	-
TGTGCCAGCAGGCTCCAGGGAGGGAGAGCTTTCTTT	CASRLQGGRAFF	TRBV3-1/TRBV3-2	-	TRBJ1-1	-
TGTGCCAGCAGTTCTACCCTAGGGACTCGGACCTACAATGAGCAGTTCTTC	CASSSTLGTRTYNEQFF	TRBV28	-	TRBJ2-1	-
TGTGCCAGCAGCTATAGTCTCGCAGCGGGAGGAGACTACGAGCAGTACTTC	CASSYSLAAGGDYEQYF	TRBV7-2	once	TRBJ2-7	TRBD2
TGTGCCAGTAGCAGGGTCCTGGGCAATCAGCCCCAGCATTTT	CASSRVLGNQPQHF	TRBV19	-	TRBJ1-5	-
TGTGCCAGCAGCTTAGGGCTTCAGGTTGACGGAAAAAATTCACCCCTCCACTTT	CASSLGLQVDGKNSPLHF	TRBV7-8	-	TRBJ1-6	-
TGTGCCAGTACCCTAGGAGGGCCACGCAATGAGCAGTTCTTC	CASTLGGPRNEQFF	TRBV19	-	TRBJ2-1	-
TGTGCCAGCAGTGAAGACATCTATGAGCAGTTCTTC	CASSEDIYEQFF	TRBV6-1	-	TRBJ2-1	-
TGTGCCAGCCGCTACCAGGGTGAAGCTTTCTTT	CASRYQGEAFF	TRBV3-1/TRBV3-2	-	TRBJ1-1	-
TGTGCCAGCAGTAATGGGGGCGCGTATTCACCCCTCCACTTT	CASSNGGAYSPLHF	TRBV9	-	TRBJ1-6	-
TGTGCCAGCAGCCCTCAGTTTCAGGCCCGTGGGGGGGCCAACTCTGGGGCCAACGTCCTGACTTTC	CASSPQFQARGGANSGANVLTF	TRBV6-2/TRBV6-3	-	TRBJ2-6	-
TGCCCCCCCAACGGGGGGGGGCCGTCCACCGGGGAGCTGTTTTTT	CPPNGGGPSTGELFF	TRBV5-1	-	TRBJ2-2	TRBD2
TGTGCCAGTACGAGGGAAGGTGACTATGGCTACACCTTC	CASTREGDYGYTF	TRBV19	-	TRBJ1-2	-
TGTGCCAGCAGCGACCGGACAGGGGCGAACACCGGGGAGCTGTTTTTT	CASSDRTGANTGELFF	TRBV11-3	-	TRBJ2-2	TRBD1
TGTGCCAGCAGCCCCCGGACAGGAGGAAGCACTGAAGCTTTCTTT	CASSPRTGGSTEAFF	TRBV11-2	-	TRBJ1-1	TRBD1
TGCAGTGCTAGAGCGCCAGGGACCCAGTACTTC	CSARAPGTQYF	TRBV20-1	-	TRBJ2-5	-
TGTGCCAGCTCCAGGGCCAAAAACATTCAGTACTTC	CASSRAKNIQYF	TRBV2	-	TRBJ2-4	-
TGTGCCAGTACCCCAACACTAGGAGCCTCCTACGAGCAGTACTTC	CASTPTLGASYEQYF	TRBV19	-	TRBJ2-7	-
TGTGCCAGCAGCTCTAGAGCCCAAGAGACCCAGTACTTC	CASSSRAQETQYF	TRBV7-9	-	TRBJ2-5	-